The next 20 T cell receptor beta chains were all read from a single sample in a study of T cell changes during pregnancy in multiple sclerosis. The protocol was immunoSEQ multiplex PCR, while the TCRdb copy is restricted to in-frame clones and leaves out a portion. The sample has tens of thousands of clones, 90% to 95% seen once. The sequencing here drew on peripheral blood, taken in the third trimester of pregnancy. These receptors originate from a female donor in good health, enrolled as a control in a pregnancy study.

This rearrangement joins TRBV5-1 to TRBJ2-2; the D is unclear. Trimming stripped 0 bases from V and 0 bases from J, with 9 bases between. Germline CDR1 is SGHRS and CDR2 is YFSETQ. The CDR3 spans 16 residues. CDR3 protein: CASSLAELANTGELFF. The CDR3 DNA follows: TGCGCCAGCAGCTTGGCCGAACTTGCGAACACCGGGGAGCTGTTTTTT.

In its sample, this clone was seen once. The chain joins TRBV9 to TRBJ2-3, with 12 bases aligning to TRBD2. The ends lost 4 bases at V and 6 bases at J; junction bases unmatched: 15. Looked up from germline, CDR1 is SGDLS and CDR2 is YYNGEE. CDR3 length equals 18 residues. CDR3: CASSKGRLAGGNVDTQYF. The CDR3, as DNA: TGTGCCAGCAGCAAAGGGAGGCTAGCGGGAGGGAATGTCGATACGCAGTATTTT.

This chain links TRBV27 with TRBJ1-2, with a weak D call TRBD1 (6 bases). This CDR3 has 14 residues. Between the trimmed V and J ends, which lost 0 bases and 10 bases, there was a span of 15 bases. Germline CDR1 MNHEY, CDR2 SMNVEV (reference sequence). CDR3 in DNA: TGTGCCAGCAGTTTATCAGGGGGGGCCCCAGACTACACCTTC. Translation gives CASSLSGGAPDYTF.

The rearrangement joins TRBV7-2 to TRBJ1-2; 10 bases align to TRBD1. Germline CDR1 is SGHTA and CDR2 is FQGNSA. J lost 7 bases, V lost 6 bases, and 14 bases had no gene match. The CDR3 loop spans 16 amino acids. CDR3 DNA sequence: TGTGCCAGCAGTTCAAGGTCCGGGACAGGGGTAGGTGGCTACACCTTC. It yields the protein CASSSRSGTGVGGYTF.

The J gene is TRBJ2-3, the V gene TRBV14, with 7 bases identical to TRBD1. The germline V gene has CDR1 SGHDN and CDR2 FVKESK. This CDR3 spans 15 amino acids. Trimming removed 4 bases from V and 0 bases from J; junction bases left unmatched: 4. The CDR3 sequence: CASSPDRWSTDTQYF. In nucleotides, the CDR3 is TGTGCCAGCAGCCCGGACAGGTGGAGCACAGATACGCAGTATTTT.

This chain joins TRBV15 and TRBJ1-2; weak D call: TRBD1 (6 bases). V lost 0 bases to trimming and J lost 4 bases, with 15 bases between them. This CDR3 comprises 16 residues. Germline-derived CDR1 and CDR2 are LNHNV and YYDKDF (reference sequence). Here the CDR3 DNA reads TGTGCCACCAGCAGAGAGATCTGGGACACCGGCTATGGCTACACCTTC. This sequence encodes CATSREIWDTGYGYTF.

The V call is TRBV29-1, the J call TRBJ2-7; 8 bases match TRBD2. Trimming cost V 6 bases and J 6 bases; bases outside gene matches: 13. Germline V gene data show CDR1 as SQVTM and CDR2 as ANQGSEA. CDR3 length: 14 residues. CDR3 in DNA: TGCAGCGTCCGAGTCCAGCGGGAGACCCTCGAGCAGTACTTC. Its protein is CSVRVQRETLEQYF.

This clone appeared once. This rearrangement joins TRBV11-2 to TRBJ1-1, with 7 bases that match TRBD1. CDR1 SGHAT and CDR2 FQNNGV come from the germline V gene. The CDR3 sequence is 14 residues long. Unmatched junction bases numbered 2, after V lost 2 bases and J lost 2 bases. The CDR3 nucleotides are TGTGCCAGCAGCTTACAGGGGGGCAACACTGAAGCTTTCTTT. Its protein product is CASSLQGGNTEAFF.

This chain uses TRBV19 with TRBJ1-2; D is possibly TRBD1 (5 bases). The CDR3 length is 13 residues. V gave up 3 bases and J gave up 6 bases, with 11 bases separating them. The germline V gene has CDR1 LNHDA and CDR2 SQIVND (reference sequence). This chain's CDR3 is CASSIGPRDGYTF. In DNA, the CDR3 is TGTGCCAGTAGTATCGGGCCCAGGGATGGCTACACCTTC.

The chain links TRBV6-6 to TRBJ1-2; 9 positions agree with TRBD1. The length of the CDR3 is 14 residues. J lost 3 bases, V lost 5 bases, and 4 bases had no gene match. CDR1 and CDR2 from the germline V gene are MNHNY and SVGAGI (reference sequence). The CDR3 DNA follows: TGTGCCAGCAGTGCCCGGGACAGGGACTATGGCTACACCTTC. This sequence encodes CASSARDRDYGYTF.

V gene TRBV11-2 combines with J gene TRBJ1-1; D not resolved. With 0 bases removed from V and 0 bases from J, the gap between germline ends came to 8 bases. CDR3 length: 15 amino acids. Germline V CDR1 and CDR2: SGHAT, FQNNGV. The CDR3 here is CASSLERLMNTEAFF. The CDR3 coding sequence is TGTGCCAGCAGCTTAGAGAGACTTATGAACACTGAAGCTTTCTTT.

The rearrangement uses TRBV5-6 and TRBJ1-5; D ambiguous. Trimming removed 4 bases from V and 6 bases from J, with 11 bases in between. The length of the CDR3 is 13 residues. Looked up from germline, CDR1 is SGHDT and CDR2 is YYEEEE. The CDR3 DNA sequence: TGTGCCAGCAGCCGGACGGGAGCTCAGCCCCAGCATTTT. Protein sequence: CASSRTGAQPQHF.

This clone came up a few times. The V call is TRBV27, the J call TRBJ2-7, with 12 bases identical to TRBD2. Germline assignment: CDR1 MNHEY and CDR2 SMNVEV (reference sequence). V was pared by 6 bases and J by 4 bases, with 1 base of the junction left unmatched. The length of the CDR3 is 13 residues. The CDR3 loop reads CASRTSGGYEQYF. Written as DNA, the CDR3 is TGTGCCAGCAGGACTAGCGGGGGTTACGAGCAGTACTTC.

A single count supports this clone. The junction does not match germline at one end; this may be a read error. The chain joins TRBV6-4 to TRBJ2-3; 9 positions agree with TRBD2. Germline V CDR1 and CDR2: MRHNA, SNTAGT. This CDR3 is 16 amino acids long. The CDR3 DNA follows: TGTGCCAGCAGTGACTCGCGGCGGGGGGGCACCGATACGCAGTATTTT. Encoded protein: CASSDSRRGGTDTQYF.

The chain employs TRBV6-5 and TRBJ2-3; the match to TRBD2 covers 8 bases. There are 13 residues in the CDR3. V lost 4 bases and J lost 4; bases outside the gene matches: 1. CDR1 and CDR2 from the germline V gene are MNHEY and SVGAGI. CDR3 DNA sequence: TGTGCCAGCAGTTGGCGGGAGGCAGATACGCAGTATTTT. Translation: CASSWREADTQYF.

The chain is built from TRBV19 and TRBJ1-5; possibly TRBD1 for D (5 bases). With 5 bases removed from V and 7 bases from J, the gap between germline ends came to 12 bases. The CDR3 runs to 13 residues. The germline V gene encodes CDR1 LNHDA and CDR2 SQIVND (reference sequence). The CDR3 reads CASSGTSGQPQHF. The CDR3 DNA reads TGTGCCAGTAGTGGGACTTCCGGCCAGCCCCAGCATTTT. Using reference TRBV19 and TRBJ1-5 for the parts outside the CDR3, the full variable domain is DGGITQSPKYLFRKEGQNVTLSCEQNLNHDAMYWYRQDPGQGLRLIYYSQIVNDFQKGDIAEGYSVSREKKESFPLTVTSAQKNPTAFYLCASSGTSGQPQHFGDGTRLSIL.

The J gene is TRBJ1-3, the V gene TRBV6-1, with 8 positions matching TRBD1. Unmatched junction bases numbered 4, after V lost 6 bases and J lost 0 bases. The CDR3 extends over 15 amino acids. From germline, CDR1 is MNHNS and CDR2 SASEGT. The CDR3 DNA follows: TGTGCCAGCAGATGGACAGGGAACTCTGGAAACACCATATATTTT. Protein sequence: CASRWTGNSGNTIYF.

The V gene is TRBV7-8, the J gene TRBJ2-3; 14 positions match TRBD2. CDR1 is SGHVS, CDR2 FQNEAQ, per germline. Losses at the gene ends were 4 bases for V and 0 bases for J; bases not matched to a gene: 3. CDR3 length: 17 residues. The CDR3 sequence is CASSWTSGGLSTDTQYF. The CDR3 DNA reads TGTGCCAGCAGCTGGACTAGCGGGGGGCTTAGCACAGATACGCAGTATTTT.

This chain uses TRBV18 with TRBJ2-7, with 7 bases that match TRBD1. The CDR3 is 13 residues long. V was clipped by 1 base and J by 6 bases; unmatched bases: 3. CDR1 is KGHSH and CDR2 is LQKENI in the germline V gene. The CDR3 protein is CASSPRQGLEQYF. The CDR3 nucleotides are TGTGCCAGCTCACCACGACAGGGCCTCGAGCAGTACTTC.

The chain employs TRBV6-1 and TRBJ1-2; D not certain. The length of the CDR3 is 15 residues. Trimming stripped 0 bases from V and 8 bases from J, with 16 bases between. The germline CDR1 and CDR2 sequences are MNHNS and SASEGT. Here the CDR3 reads CASSEARETYGGYTF. CDR3 nucleotides: TGTGCCAGCAGTGAAGCGCGGGAAACCTATGGAGGCTACACCTTC.